These T cell receptor beta chains were read from a single sample in a study of cytomegalovirus exposure and HLA in healthy donors. Assay used: immunoSEQ multiplex PCR; TCRdb lists only in-frame clones, some missing. The sample contains 90,000 to 110,000 clones, about 16% of which appear only once. The sequenced sample consisted of PBMCs. These receptors originate from a female donor in good health and CMV-seronegative. The CDR3 runs from the conserved cysteine through the conserved F or W. A D gene is named only where the DNA matches it firmly. Some rows mark clone size as missing; the rest say once, few, many or name a class of expanded clone.

TRBD1	TRBV6-5	TRBJ2-3	few	CASSARDRVFHTQYF	TGTGCCAGCAGTGCCCGGGACAGGGTATTTCATACGCAGTATTTT
TRBD1	TRBV5-4	TRBJ1-2	-	CASSRDRGPLSYTF	TGTGCCAGCAGCCGGGACAGGGGGCCCCTTAGCTACACCTTC
TRBD2	TRBV4-3	TRBJ2-1	few	CASSQGVTSLYNEQFF	TGCGCCAGCAGCCAAGGAGTGACTAGCCTCTACAATGAGCAGTTCTTC
-	TRBV4-3	TRBJ1-3	-	CASSQDRASGNTIYF	TGCGCCAGCAGCCAAGACAGGGCATCTGGAAACACCATATATTTT
-	TRBV29-1	TRBJ2-5	-	CSVVATGTQYF	TGCAGCGTGGTGGCCACGGGGACCCAGTACTTC
-	TRBV6-5	TRBJ2-7	few	CASEGEDLYEQYF	TGTGCCAGCGAAGGGGAGGACCTCTACGAGCAGTACTTC
TRBD2	TRBV4-3	TRBJ2-7	-	CASSQDRDYYEQYF	TGCGCCAGCAGCCAAGATCGGGACTACTACGAGCAGTACTTC
TRBD2	TRBV7-6	TRBJ2-3	few	CASSPGLAGGRDTQYF	TGTGCCAGCAGCCCCGGACTAGCGGGGGGGAGGGATACGCAGTATTTT
-	TRBV5-6	TRBJ2-1	-	CASSFPYNEQFF	TGTGCCAGCAGCTTTCCATACAATGAGCAGTTCTTC
TRBD1	TRBV28	TRBJ1-1	-	CASSLSDRAIEAFF	TGTGCCAGCAGTTTATCGGACAGGGCAATTGAAGCTTTCTTT
TRBD2	TRBV7-2	TRBJ2-1	-	CASSFLPAGGIYEQFF	TGTGCCAGCAGCTTCCTTCCGGCGGGGGGTATCTATGAGCAGTTCTTC
TRBD2	TRBV27	TRBJ2-1	-	CASSSGRAYNEQFF	TGTGCCAGCAGTAGCGGGAGGGCCTACAATGAGCAGTTCTTC
-	TRBV19	TRBJ1-1	few	CASRNFYPPDRRNTEAFF	TGTGCCAGTAGGAACTTTTACCCCCCAGACAGGAGGAACACTGAAGCTTTCTTT
-	TRBV15	TRBJ1-6	few	CATSIGGSPLHF	TGTGCCACCAGCATAGGGGGTTCACCCCTCCACTTT
TRBD1	TRBV14	TRBJ1-1	-	CASSSYGQGYTFF	TGTGCCAGCAGTTCGTACGGACAGGGCTATACTTTCTTT
-	TRBV6-1	TRBJ2-3	few	CASSEVRGPDTQYF	TGTGCCAGCAGTGAAGTCAGGGGCCCAGATACGCAGTATTTT
TRBD2	TRBV18	TRBJ2-1	few	CASSLTSGRAGSYNEQFF	TGTGCCAGCTCATTGACTAGCGGGAGGGCGGGGTCCTACAATGAGCAGTTCTTC
TRBD2	TRBV5-1	TRBJ2-1	few	CASSGGSLRGGNHEQFF	TGCGCCAGCAGCGGGGGGTCATTACGGGGGGGCAACCATGAGCAGTTCTTC
TRBD2	TRBV7-2	TRBJ2-7	few	CASSLRTSGFYEQYF	TGTGCCAGCAGCTTAAGGACTAGCGGATTTTACGAGCAGTACTTC
TRBD1	TRBV7-9	TRBJ1-2	few	CASSLTTGGYGYTF	TGTGCCAGCAGCTTAACGACAGGGGGCTATGGCTACACCTTC
-	TRBV29-1	TRBJ2-7	-	CSVDTGSSYEQYF	TGCAGCGTTGATACAGGGTCCTCCTACGAGCAGTACTTC
TRBD2	TRBV2	TRBJ2-5	few	CASSDKREGGETQYF	TGTGCCAGCAGTGACAAGCGGGAGGGAGGTGAGACCCAGTACTTC